Below, 7 T cell receptor beta chains from the same sample are listed, as sequenced in a study of OX40 agonist ivuxolimab in advanced cancers. Profiled with immunoSEQ multiplex PCR; TCRdb holds only in-frame clones, not every one. The repertoire holds approximately 58,000 clones, 84% seen once, with about 4.5% in the top ten. The material sequenced was CD4+ or CD8+ T cells sorted from blood, taken in a trial of the OX40 agonist ivuxolimab. These receptors originate from an adult with an advanced solid tumor such as melanoma, head and neck, liver or kidney cancer.

V gene TRBV7-2 combines with J gene TRBJ2-7; D ambiguous. With 1 base removed from V and 3 bases from J, the gap between germline ends came to 10 bases. CDR1 and CDR2 (germline): SGHTA, FQGNSA. The CDR3 totals 14 residues. CDR3 bases: TGTGCCAGCAGCTTAGTCCCAGAGAGCTACGAGCAGTACTTC. As protein: CASSLVPESYEQYF.

The rearrangement uses TRBV4-1 and TRBJ2-5, with TRBD2 identical over 12 bases. The CDR3 has 17 residues. The V and J ends lost 1 base and 4 bases, in that order; junction bases with no gene match: 7. Germline CDR1 reads MGHRA; CDR2 reads YSYEKL. This CDR3 is CASSQALAGGGGETQYF. CDR3 sequence (DNA): TGCGCCAGCAGCCAAGCGCTAGCGGGGGGGGGAGGAGAGACCCAGTACTTC.

The chain uses TRBV30 and TRBJ2-7; 8 bases map to TRBD1. The CDR3 has 13 residues. V trimming: 2 bases; J trimming: 5 bases; junction bases outside the gene matches: 5. Per the germline V gene, CDR1 is GTSNPN and CDR2 is SVGIG (reference sequence). CDR3 coding DNA: TGTGCCTGGAGTCCCAGGGGGCTCGACGAGCAGTACTTC. Amino acids: CAWSPRGLDEQYF. The full variable domain, with the rest looked up from reference TRBV30 and TRBJ2-7, is SQTIHQWPATLVQPVGSPLSLECTVEGTSNPNLYWYRQAAGRGLQLLFYSVGIGQISSEVPQNLSASRPQDRQFILSSKKLLLSDSGFYLCAWSPRGLDEQYFGPGTRLTVT.

This clone appeared a few times. This sequence joins TRBV19 and TRBJ2-1; D ambiguous. The CDR3 sequence is 10 residues long. Deletions cut 8 bases from V and 10 bases from J, with 9 bases between. The germline gives CDR1 LNHDA, CDR2 SQIVND (reference sequence). CDR3 DNA sequence: TGTGCCAGTGGGGTCTTGGAGCAGTTCTTC. Residues: CASGVLEQFF.

V is TRBV29-1 and J is TRBJ2-1; D is uncertain. Trimming left V 1 base short and J 1 base short, with 17 bases between. This CDR3 is built from 17 residues. Germline V lookup: CDR1 SQVTM, CDR2 ANQGSEA. The CDR3 DNA follows: TGCAGCGTTGAAGGCACCGTCGGCGGAATTTCCTACAATGAGCAGTTCTTC. Amino acid sequence: CSVEGTVGGISYNEQFF.

Here the CDR3 reads CASSEARERGNTIYF. CDR3 coding DNA: TGCGCCAGCAGTGAGGCCCGGGAAAGGGGAAACACCATATATTTT. The V call is TRBV10-1, the J call TRBJ1-3; D gene unclear. The germline CDR1 and CDR2 sequences are WNHNN and SYGVQD (reference sequence). Trimming cost V 2 bases and J 4 bases, with 12 bases left between them. CDR3 size: 15 residues.

This clone was detected only once. The chain carries TRBV5-4 and TRBJ1-4; perhaps TRBD1 as D (6 bases). CDR1 is SGHNT, CDR2 YYREEE, per germline (reference sequence). This CDR3 has 15 residues. The V end was cut by 4 bases, the J end by 7 bases, with 17 bases between. The CDR3 DNA follows: TGTGCCAGCAGCATAGAACAGGGAGAGGGTGAAAAACTGTTTTTT. This translates into CASSIEQGEGEKLFF.